A selection of T cell receptor beta chains follows, all from one sample in a study of technical replicates of blood from a handful of donors. Assay: immunoSEQ multiplex PCR; the TCRdb copy retains only in-frame clones and omits some. Counted here are some 70,000 clones, approximately 93% occurring once; the ten biggest clones make up roughly 4.7%. Material: PBMCs. The receptors derive from a human donor in good health. Some clones in this sample may be carry-over from other donors' samples. CDR3s include the opening cysteine and the closing phenylalanine or tryptophan. Fields, in order: V gene, D gene, clone size, J gene, CDR3 DNA, CDR3 protein. D genes are given only for firm matches. Some rows have no size entry. The others give once, few or many, or a class for an expanded clone.

TRBV6-6	TRBD2	-	TRBJ2-1	TGTGCCAGCAGCCAGGGACTAGCAGGGTACAATGAGCAGTTCTTC	CASSQGLAGYNEQFF
TRBV7-8	TRBD1	-	TRBJ2-7	TGTGCCAGCAGCATAAAGCCAGGGGGCGTATACTCCTACGAGCAGTACTTC	CASSIKPGGVYSYEQYF
TRBV4-1	-	-	TRBJ1-4	TGCGCCAGCAGCCAAGTGGTCGCGGAAAAACTGTTTTTT	CASSQVVAEKLFF
TRBV6-6	-	-	TRBJ1-5	TGTGCCAGCAGTCCAGGGTTTAGCAATCAGCCCCAGCATTTT	CASSPGFSNQPQHF
TRBV27	-	-	TRBJ1-2	TGTGCCAGCAGTTTAACTTTCCCATGGTATGGCTACACCTTC	CASSLTFPWYGYTF
TRBV2	-	once	TRBJ1-3	TGTGCCAGCAGCGGGGTAGCCTCTGGAAACACCATATATTTT	CASSGVASGNTIYF
TRBV7-2	TRBD2	-	TRBJ2-1	TGTGCCAGCAGCCCGACTGGGACTATCTACAATGAGCAGTTCTTC	CASSPTGTIYNEQFF
TRBV7-8	TRBD2	-	TRBJ2-1	TGTGCCAGCAGCATTCCGGGACTAGCGATATACAATGAGCAGTTCTTC	CASSIPGLAIYNEQFF
TRBV5-1	-	once	TRBJ2-5	TGCGCCAGCAGTTTCGGACAGACGGCGTACCAAGAGACCCAGTACTTC	CASSFGQTAYQETQYF
TRBV29-1	-	-	TRBJ1-1	TGCAGCGCTGACAGATACACTGAAGCTTTCTTT	CSADRYTEAFF
TRBV7-2	-	-	TRBJ1-1	TGTGCCAGCAGCTTAGAACTGTACGCTGAAGCTTTCTTT	CASSLELYAEAFF
TRBV5-6	-	-	TRBJ1-5	TGTGCCAGCAGCTTGGGCAGGAGCAATCAGCCCCAGCATTTT	CASSLGRSNQPQHF
TRBV2	-	-	TRBJ1-2	TGTGCCAGCAGTGGGAACAGGGGCTACACCTTC	CASSGNRGYTF
TRBV5-1	TRBD1	-	TRBJ1-1	TGCGCCAGCAGCGCGGGACAGGGGAATATGAACACTGAAGCTTTCTTT	CASSAGQGNMNTEAFF
TRBV6-5	-	few	TRBJ1-2	TGTGCCAGCAGTCCAGGCGGGGGAGGCTACACCTTC	CASSPGGGGYTF
TRBV6-5	-	-	TRBJ2-7	TGTGCCAGCACCGACAGGACACGACCCTACGAGCAGTACTTC	CASTDRTRPYEQYF
TRBV7-2	-	-	TRBJ2-4	TGTGCCAGCAGCCTCCAGACAGGACCATTAGCCAAAAACATTCAGTACTTC	CASSLQTGPLAKNIQYF
TRBV5-1	TRBD2	-	TRBJ2-1	TGCGCCAGCAGCTTGGCTCCCAGCGGGGGCTCCTACAATGAGCAGTTCTTC	CASSLAPSGGSYNEQFF
TRBV29-1	TRBD2	-	TRBJ2-7	TGCAGCGTGGGGGGGACTAGCGGGACCTACGAGCAGTACTTC	CSVGGTSGTYEQYF
TRBV11-3	-	-	TRBJ2-1	TGTGCCACCCGCCGGGGGGCGCGTAATGAGCAGTTCTTC	CATRRGARNEQFF
TRBV9	-	-	TRBJ2-7	TGTGCCAGCAGCGTAGATCGGGACTCCGAGCAGTACTTC	CASSVDRDSEQYF
TRBV10-3	-	-	TRBJ2-6	TGTGCCATCAGCCCGCAGGGTACGGGGGCCAACGTCCTGACTTTC	CAISPQGTGANVLTF
TRBV4-3	-	-	TRBJ2-7	TGCGCCAGCAGCCAAGACAGGGGCCTCTCCTACGAGCAGTACTTC	CASSQDRGLSYEQYF
TRBV4-3	-	-	TRBJ1-1	TGCGCCAGCAGTCAATACACGGCGGGTGGAGTTGAAGCTTTCTTT	CASSQYTAGGVEAFF
TRBV6-1	TRBD2	-	TRBJ2-7	TGTGCCAGCAGTGAAGACAGGACTAGCGAAAGGAGGAAGTACTTC	CASSEDRTSERRKYF
TRBV9	-	-	TRBJ2-6	TGTGCCAGCAGCGTCCCAACGGGGTCTGGGGCCAACGTCCTGACTTTC	CASSVPTGSGANVLTF
TRBV2	TRBD2	-	TRBJ2-7	TGTGCCAGCAGAGATACTAGCGTCTCCTACGAGCAGTACTTC	CASRDTSVSYEQYF
TRBV27	-	-	TRBJ2-3	TGTGCCAGCACAGAGGGAAACACAGATACGCAGTATTTT	CASTEGNTDTQYF
TRBV9	-	-	TRBJ2-4	TGTGCCAGCAGCGTAGCCGCCCAGTGGAGCATTCAGTACTTC	CASSVAAQWSIQYF
TRBV5-6	-	once	TRBJ1-1	TGTGCCAGCAGGGCCAGGGGCTCGAGGAGAACGACTGAAGCTTTCTTT	CASRARGSRRTTEAFF
TRBV4-1	-	-	TRBJ1-4	TGCGCCAGCAGCCGAGAGCGGACTTCAACTAATGAAAAACTGTTTTTT	CASSRERTSTNEKLFF
TRBV5-4	TRBD1	-	TRBJ2-1	TGTGCCAGCAGCTTGAGGGACAGGTACAATGAGCAGTTCTTC	CASSLRDRYNEQFF
TRBV4-1	TRBD2	-	TRBJ2-3	TGCGCCAGCAGCCAGACGCCCTTAGCGGGAAACGCAGATACGCAGTATTTT	CASSQTPLAGNADTQYF
TRBV30	-	-	TRBJ2-7	TGTGCCTGGAGTGTAATCAGGGGCGGCTACGAGCAGTACTTC	CAWSVIRGGYEQYF
TRBV15	TRBD1	-	TRBJ2-7	TGTGCCACCAGCAGAGATCATGGGGACAGGGAGGCCGAGCAGTACTTC	CATSRDHGDREAEQYF
TRBV29-1	TRBD1	-	TRBJ2-4	TGCAGCGTCACTACAGGGGGCAACATTCAGTACTTC	CSVTTGGNIQYF
TRBV4-3	TRBD2	few	TRBJ2-1	TGCGCCAGCAGCCAAGAGGCTAGCGGGAGTTTGAATGAGCAGTTCTTC	CASSQEASGSLNEQFF
TRBV7-8	TRBD2	-	TRBJ2-3	TGTGCCAGCAGCGAGGATAGCGGGGGAGTGGATACGCAGTATTTT	CASSEDSGGVDTQYF
TRBV30	-	-	TRBJ1-5	TGTGCCTGGAGCAGACCAGGGGTGGATCAGCCCCAGCATTTT	CAWSRPGVDQPQHF
TRBV7-3	TRBD1	-	TRBJ2-1	TGTGCCAGCAGCCCAAACCGGGACAGGGGACGCAATGAGCAGTTCTTC	CASSPNRDRGRNEQFF
TRBV4-3	-	-	TRBJ2-3	TGCGCCAGCAGCCAAGAGTCGGATACGCAGTATTTT	CASSQESDTQYF
TRBV5-6	TRBD2	-	TRBJ2-7	TGTGCCAGCAGTTGGGGGGGGAGTGACTACGAGCAGTACTTC	CASSWGGSDYEQYF
TRBV10-3	-	-	TRBJ1-2	TGTGCCATCAGCGCAGGTGACACGAACTATGGCTACACCTTC	CAISAGDTNYGYTF
TRBV6-1	-	-	TRBJ1-1	TGTGCCAGCAGTTTTATGAACACTGAAGCTTTCTTT	CASSFMNTEAFF
TRBV2	-	-	TRBJ1-2	TGTGCCAGTCGACAGGTTGGCTACACCTTC	CASRQVGYTF
TRBV5-1	TRBD2	-	TRBJ2-1	TGCGCCAGCAGCTTGGCTAGCGGGAGCTCCTACAATGAGCAGTTCTTC	CASSLASGSSYNEQFF
TRBV30	TRBD2	-	TRBJ2-1	TGTGCCTGGAGTGTACGCCCTAGCGGGAGAGAAATGGGGAATGAGCAGTTCTTC	CAWSVRPSGREMGNEQFF
TRBV6-4	TRBD2	-	TRBJ2-3	TGTGCCAGCAGTGCTAGCGGGGCGACAGATACGCAGTATTTT	CASSASGATDTQYF
TRBV29-1	TRBD2	-	TRBJ2-5	TGCAGCGTTGAGGCTAGCGGGTACCAAGAGACCCAGTACTTC	CSVEASGYQETQYF
TRBV7-3	-	-	TRBJ2-3	TGTGCCAGCAGCTTCCCTCCGCAGGGGCAGGATACGCAGTATTTT	CASSFPPQGQDTQYF
TRBV6-5	-	-	TRBJ2-5	TGTGCCAGCAGCTCCGGACTGTCGGGAGAGACCCAGTACTTC	CASSSGLSGETQYF
TRBV10-3	TRBD2	-	TRBJ2-7	TGTGCCATCAGTGAGCTAGCGGGCTTCTACGAGCAGTACTTC	CAISELAGFYEQYF
TRBV5-1	TRBD1	-	TRBJ2-6	TGCGCCAGTGCAGCTGCCGGGACAGGGGGCTCTGGGGCCAACGTCCTGACTTTC	CASAAAGTGGSGANVLTF
TRBV27	-	-	TRBJ1-1	TGTGCCAGCAGTTTACAGGGGTCGGGCACTGAAGCTTTCTTT	CASSLQGSGTEAFF
TRBV5-1	TRBD1	once	TRBJ1-2	TGCGCCAGCAGCCACACAGGGGGCGACTATGGCTACACCTTC	CASSHTGGDYGYTF